One sample yielded the 32 T cell receptor beta chains listed below, sequenced in a study of OX40 agonist ivuxolimab in advanced cancers. The protocol was immunoSEQ multiplex PCR, while the TCRdb copy is restricted to in-frame clones and leaves out a portion. The sample consists of roughly 150,000 clones, around 94% of them appearing once. The sequencing used CD4+ or CD8+ T cells sorted from blood, collected in a trial of the OX40 agonist ivuxolimab. These receptors were obtained from an adult with an advanced solid tumor such as melanoma, head and neck, liver or kidney cancer.

The chain has TRBV5-5 and TRBJ1-1, with TRBD1 matching over 9 bases. The CDR3 covers 15 residues. Losses at the gene ends were 3 bases for V and 0 bases for J; bases not matched to a gene: 3. Germline CDR1 and CDR2: SGHKS and YYEKEE (reference sequence). CDR3 sequence (DNA): TGTGCCAGCAGCTGGACAGGGGCTATGAACACTGAAGCTTTCTTT. Protein: CASSWTGAMNTEAFF.

A word on this clone: One end of the junction is discordant with germline, which a read error may explain. The rearrangement links TRBV30 to TRBJ1-1; 8 bases align to TRBD1. This CDR3 contains 13 residues. In germline, CDR1 is GTSNPN, CDR2 SVGIG (reference sequence). In DNA form, the CDR3 reads TGTGCTTGGAGCCGGACAGGGTCCACTGAAGCTTTCTTT. It is translated as CAWSRTGSTEAFF.

The rearrangement joins TRBV7-2 to TRBJ2-2; 7 nucleotides match TRBD1. Germline values: CDR1 SGHTA, CDR2 FQGNSA. V was clipped by 5 bases and J by 2 bases; unmatched bases: 5. The CDR3 length is 15 residues. CDR3 in amino acids: CASSRGQANTGELFF. For the CDR3, the DNA is TGTGCCAGCAGCCGCGGACAGGCCAACACCGGGGAGCTGTTTTTT.

The CDR3 DNA follows: TGTGCCAGCAGCTTGGCCGGGCGGGACCCCTACGAGCAGTACTTC. Its translation is CASSLAGRDPYEQYF. This chain joins TRBV5-5 and TRBJ2-7; weak D call: TRBD2 (6 bases). CDR1 and CDR2 (germline): SGHKS, YYEKEE (reference sequence). This CDR3 has 15 amino acids. Trimming shortened V by 0 bases and J by 2 bases, and 12 bases separated the two germline ends.

A single count supports this clone. The gene calls are TRBV6-1 and TRBJ2-5; the D gene is possibly TRBD1 (5 bases). This CDR3 has 13 amino acids. Trimming stripped 2 bases from V and 7 bases from J, with 11 bases between. Germline CDR1 reads MNHNS; CDR2 reads SASEGT. CDR3 in DNA: TGTGCCAGCAGTGAATCAGGGCTGGGGACCCAGTACTTC. Its protein product is CASSESGLGTQYF.

The chain joins TRBV25-1 to TRBJ2-1; D gene ambiguous. The germline V gene encodes CDR1 MGHDK and CDR2 SYGVNS. V was clipped by 2 bases and J by 8 bases, with 13 bases between them. The CDR3 extends over 14 amino acids. The CDR3 DNA reads as TGTGCCAGCAGTGAACCGGGCCCGTGGGATGAGCAGTTCTTC. Residues: CASSEPGPWDEQFF.

The genes are TRBV6-5 and TRBJ2-7; D is perhaps TRBD1 (6 bases). Germline values: CDR1 MNHEY, CDR2 SVGAGI. CDR3 length: 12 residues. Trimming took 6 bases from V and 3 from J, leaving 9 bases between them. The CDR3 sequence: CASSLQGYEQYF. The CDR3 coding sequence is TGTGCCAGCAGCCTACAGGGCTACGAGCAGTACTTC.

The chain has TRBV9 and TRBJ1-3; D perhaps matches TRBD1 (5 bases). The germline V gene encodes CDR1 SGDLS and CDR2 YYNGEE. This CDR3 region has 17 residues. The ends were cut back, 4 bases at V and 0 bases at J, with 17 bases in the middle. For the CDR3, the DNA is TGTGCCAGCAGCCCCCAGACAGTTCTAGTCTCTGGAAACACCATATATTTT. Translated: CASSPQTVLVSGNTIYF.

CDR3 sequence reads: CATIWVGNNSPLHF. The DNA for the CDR3 is TGTGCCACCATTTGGGTAGGGAATAATTCACCCCTCCACTTT. The chain is built from TRBV6-5 and TRBJ1-6, with D unclear. Germline loops: CDR1 MNHEY, CDR2 SVGAGI. V gave up 10 bases and J gave up 5 bases, with 15 bases separating them. This CDR3 has 14 amino acids.

J is TRBJ1-6 and V is TRBV28, with D unclear. This CDR3 comprises 16 residues. From germline, CDR1 is MDHEN and CDR2 SYDVKM. V gave up 8 bases and J gave up 0 bases, with 14 bases separating them. The CDR3 here is CASRRPGYSYNSPLHF. CDR3 sequence (DNA): TGTGCCAGCCGTCGCCCCGGCTACTCCTATAATTCACCCCTCCACTTT.

This chain joins TRBV21-1 and TRBJ2-5; the D segment call TRBD1 is taken from the table without a DNA check. TRBV21-1 is labeled a pseudogene. The CDR3 is made up of 16 amino acids. Here the CDR3 DNA reads TGTGCCAGCAACCTAGCCGGGACAGACGACCAAGAGACCCAGTACTTC. Amino acid sequence: CASNLAGTDDQETQYF.

The chain joins TRBV2 to TRBJ2-3; no clear D gene. Trimming pared 7 bases from V and 5 bases from J, leaving 10 bases between. The germline V gene encodes CDR1 SNHLY and CDR2 FYNNEI. The CDR3 runs to 12 residues. In nucleotides, the CDR3 is TGTGCCAGCAAAAGGGATGGAGATACGCAGTATTTT. It yields the protein CASKRDGDTQYF.

This chain connects TRBV19 to TRBJ1-1; 7 positions agree with TRBD1. Germline V gene sequence: CDR1 LNHDA, CDR2 SQIVND (reference sequence). The CDR3 extends over 15 amino acids. Trimming cost V 5 bases and J 0 bases; bases outside gene matches: 6. The CDR3 spells CASSVQGTMNTEAFF. The CDR3 region has the DNA TGTGCCAGTAGTGTACAGGGGACTATGAACACTGAAGCTTTCTTT. The full variable domain, in which reference TRBV19 and TRBJ1-1 provide the parts outside the CDR3, is DGGITQSPKYLFRKEGQNVTLSCEQNLNHDAMYWYRQDPGQGLRLIYYSQIVNDFQKGDIAEGYSVSREKKESFPLTVTSAQKNPTAFYLCASSVQGTMNTEAFFGQGTRLTVV.

The rearrangement joins TRBV4-1 to TRBJ2-3, with a possible D match to TRBD2 (6 bases). This CDR3 is built from 11 residues. Germline values: CDR1 MGHRA, CDR2 YSYEKL. Trimming cost V 4 bases and J 11 bases, with 10 bases left between them. Here the CDR3 DNA reads TGCGCCAGCAGCCGTGGGGGACTGCAGTATTTT. Translation: CASSRGGLQYF.

This clone was detected only once. This chain joins TRBV6-4 and TRBJ2-1, with a weak D call TRBD1 (5 bases). V dropped 3 bases and J dropped 5 bases, with 17 bases sitting between them. Germline V gene sequence: CDR1 MRHNA, CDR2 SNTAGT. The CDR3 is 16 amino acids. CDR3 protein: CASSELPQGGNNEQFF. In DNA form, the CDR3 reads TGTGCCAGCAGTGAATTGCCCCAGGGTGGGAACAATGAGCAGTTCTTC.

J is TRBJ2-7 and V is TRBV28; TRBD1 matches at 7 bases. Germline trimming cut 2 bases from V and 3 bases from J; bases unmatched to any gene: 4. Germline V CDR1 and CDR2: MDHEN, SYDVKM. This CDR3 has 14 amino acids. The CDR3 DNA sequence: TGTGCCAGCAGTTTACCGGGACAGATCTACGAGCAGTACTTC. Its protein is CASSLPGQIYEQYF.

Here the CDR3 DNA reads TGTGCCAGTAGTATAAGGGGCCCGGGACACAATGAGCAGTTCTTC. It codes for CASSIRGPGHNEQFF. This sequence joins TRBV19 and TRBJ2-1; TRBD1 or TRBD2 may be the D gene (5 bases each). The CDR3 runs 15 residues. Germline V gene lookup returns CDR1 LNHDA and CDR2 SQIVND (reference sequence). With 2 bases removed from V and 5 bases from J, the gap between germline ends came to 13 bases.

This chain links TRBV4-3 with TRBJ2-2; D uncertain. The length of the CDR3 is 13 residues. Germline assignment: CDR1 LGHNA and CDR2 YSLEER. Trimming left V 0 bases short and J 1 base short, with 0 bases between. DNA for the CDR3: TGCGCCAGCAGCCAAGAGAACACCGGGGAGCTGTTTTTT. Amino acid sequence: CASSQENTGELFF.

The genes are TRBV11-2 and TRBJ1-1, with 8 bases lining up with TRBD1. The CDR3 loop spans 16 amino acids. J was trimmed by 6 bases and V by 5 bases; bases with no gene match: 14. Looked up from germline, CDR1 is SGHAT and CDR2 is FQNNGV. CDR3 nucleotides: TGTGCCAGCAGCCGAGGACAGGGCCCTATGGGGGCTGAAGCTTTCTTT. Translating gives CASSRGQGPMGAEAFF.

In this sample, this clone turned up a few times. This rearrangement joins TRBV7-9 to TRBJ1-4; D not certain. Between the trimmed V and J ends, which lost 1 base and 7 bases, there was a span of 16 bases. This CDR3 comprises 16 residues. Germline loops: CDR1 SEHNR, CDR2 FQNEAQ (reference sequence). CDR3 sequence: CASSLGLGDLGEKLFF. The DNA for the CDR3 is TGTGCCAGCAGCTTAGGTCTAGGAGACCTCGGTGAAAAACTGTTTTTT.

This clone showed up just once. J is TRBJ2-3 and V is TRBV7-6; no firm D call. The CDR3 runs to 13 residues. Germline CDR1 and CDR2: SGHVS and FNYEAQ. The ends were cut back, 9 bases at V and 2 bases at J, with 12 bases in the middle. This CDR3 reads CASGRRATDTQYF. CDR3 sequence (DNA): TGTGCCAGTGGACGTAGGGCCACAGATACGCAGTATTTT. Complete variable domain (other parts from reference TRBV7-6 and TRBJ2-3): GAGVSQSPRYKVTKRGQDVALRCDPISGHVSLYWYRQALGQGPEFLTYFNYEAQQDKSGLPNDRFSAERPEGSISTLTIQRTEQRDSAMYRCASGRRATDTQYFGPGTRLTVL.

The V call is TRBV28, the J call TRBJ1-5; D call uncertain. In germline, CDR1 is MDHEN, CDR2 SYDVKM. Deletions cut 3 bases from V and 6 bases from J, with 15 bases between. CDR3 length equals 15 residues. The CDR3 loop reads CASSFAVPYGQPQHF. The CDR3 bases are TGTGCCAGCAGTTTCGCAGTCCCATATGGTCAGCCCCAGCATTTT.

This chain joins TRBV4-3 and TRBJ2-7; TRBD2 matches at 10 bases. J lost 2 bases, V lost 4 bases, and 5 bases had no gene match. The germline V gene encodes CDR1 LGHNA and CDR2 YSLEER. The CDR3 has 15 amino acids. The CDR3 sequence is CASSRQLAGTYEQYF. As DNA, the CDR3 is TGCGCCAGCAGCCGCCAACTAGCGGGGACCTACGAGCAGTACTTC.

The rearrangement links TRBV28 to TRBJ2-7, with D maybe TRBD1 (6 bases). Per the germline V gene, CDR1 is MDHEN and CDR2 is SYDVKM. The CDR3 runs 12 residues. Trimming took off 7 bases at V and 6 bases at J, with 13 bases between the two ends. The CDR3 nucleotides read TGTGCCAGCACCTCCCAGGGGCGCGAGCAGTACTTC. Translation gives CASTSQGREQYF.

The chain joins TRBV7-2 to TRBJ1-2, with no clear D. Trimming took 2 bases from V and 4 from J, leaving 11 bases between them. Germline values: CDR1 SGHTA, CDR2 FQGNSA. CDR3 length: 14 residues. As DNA, the CDR3 is TGTGCCAGCAGCTTACTTTTCCAGAGCTATGGCTACACCTTC. Protein product: CASSLLFQSYGYTF.

The rearrangement uses TRBV5-1 and TRBJ1-2; D possibly corresponds to TRBD1 (6 bases). V was pared by 4 bases and J by 3 bases, with 16 bases between. CDR3 size: 15 residues. CDR1 and CDR2 (germline): SGHRS, YFSETQ. The CDR3 region has the DNA TGCGCCAGCAGCCCTTCTCCGGACAGCTACTATGGCTACACCTTC. Translation: CASSPSPDSYYGYTF.

The chain joins TRBV15 to TRBJ2-4; D is unclear. V lost 9 bases and J 0 bases, leaving 6 bases between the germline ends. The CDR3 extends over 12 amino acids. Germline V gene sequence: CDR1 LNHNV, CDR2 YYDKDF (reference sequence). CDR3 residues: CATGLAKNIQYF. The CDR3 DNA follows: TGTGCCACGGGCCTAGCCAAAAACATTCAGTACTTC.

The rearrangement joins TRBV10-3 to TRBJ1-5, with TRBD1 matching 8 bases. This CDR3 comprises 16 residues. Trimming took 2 bases from V and 3 from J; bases not matched to a gene: 6. Germline V gene data show CDR1 as ENHRY and CDR2 as SYGVKD. The CDR3 DNA reads TGTGCCATCAGTGAGATGGGACAGGCGTCCAATCAGCCCCAGCATTTT. Translated: CAISEMGQASNQPQHF.

The chain links TRBV28 to TRBJ2-2, with 8 bases aligning to TRBD1. V was pared by 4 bases and J by 3 bases, with 7 bases of the junction left unmatched. The CDR3 extends over 16 amino acids. Looked up from germline, CDR1 is MDHEN and CDR2 is SYDVKM. CDR3 DNA sequence: TGTGCCAGCAGTTCCCCAGGGGGCGCTCACACCGGGGAGCTGTTTTTT. Encoded protein: CASSSPGGAHTGELFF.

This clone was seen more than once but under ten times. The chain joins TRBV2 to TRBJ1-2; 7 nucleotides line up with TRBD1. The CDR3 length is 17 residues. J lost 1 base, V lost 7 bases, and 15 bases had no gene match. CDR1 and CDR2 from the germline V gene are SNHLY and FYNNEI. In nucleotides, the CDR3 is TGTGCCAGCATCGGGATGCTGACAGGGCAACTTAACTATGGCTACACCTTC. It codes for CASIGMLTGQLNYGYTF.

The chain carries TRBV6-5 and TRBJ2-1; a weak D match, TRBD2 (6 bases). V was clipped by 0 bases and J by 2 bases, with 8 bases between them. Germline-derived CDR1 and CDR2 are MNHEY and SVGAGI. The CDR3 has 15 residues. DNA for the CDR3: TGTGCCAGCAGTTACTCGGGCGGGACCTACAATGAGCAGTTCTTC. Protein product: CASSYSGGTYNEQFF.

The chain is built from TRBV11-2 and TRBJ2-5, with D unclear. The V end lost 1 base, the J end lost 5 bases, and 11 bases lay between the germline ends. Germline-derived CDR1 and CDR2 are SGHAT and FQNNGV. This CDR3 spans 14 amino acids. The CDR3: CASSLARLKETQYF. The CDR3 DNA reads as TGTGCCAGCAGCTTAGCCCGTTTGAAGGAGACCCAGTACTTC.